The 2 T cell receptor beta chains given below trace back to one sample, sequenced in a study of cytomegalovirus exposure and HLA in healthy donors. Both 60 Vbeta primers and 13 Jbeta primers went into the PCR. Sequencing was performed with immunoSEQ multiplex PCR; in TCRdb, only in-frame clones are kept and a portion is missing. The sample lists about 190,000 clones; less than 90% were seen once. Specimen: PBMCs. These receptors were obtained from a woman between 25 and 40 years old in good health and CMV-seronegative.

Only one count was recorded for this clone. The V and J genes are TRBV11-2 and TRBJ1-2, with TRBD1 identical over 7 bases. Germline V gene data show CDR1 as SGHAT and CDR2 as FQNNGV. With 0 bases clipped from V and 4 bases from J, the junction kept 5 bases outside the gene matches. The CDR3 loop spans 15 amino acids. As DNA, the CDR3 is TGTGCCAGCAGCTTAGAGCAGGGGGTGGGCTATGGCTACACCTTC. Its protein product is CASSLEQGVGYGYTF. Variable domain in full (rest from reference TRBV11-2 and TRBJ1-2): EAGVAQSPRYKIIEKRQSVAFWCNPISGHATLYWYQQILGQGPKLLIQFQNNGVVDDSQLPKDRFSAERLKGVDSTLKIQPAKLEDSAVYLCASSLEQGVGYGYTFGSGTRLTVV.

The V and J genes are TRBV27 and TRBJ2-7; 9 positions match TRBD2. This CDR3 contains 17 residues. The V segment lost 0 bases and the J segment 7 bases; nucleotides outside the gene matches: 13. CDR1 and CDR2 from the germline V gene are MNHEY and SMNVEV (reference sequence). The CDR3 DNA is TGTGCCAGCAGTTTATCCCCAGCGGGAGGTACCCTTCGTGAGCAGTACTTC. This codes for CASSLSPAGGTLREQYF.